The T cell receptor (beta chain) described here comes from a study of control samples from healthy donors and cancer patients. CDR3 length: 17 residues. CDR1 and CDR2 from the germline V gene are LNHDA and SQIVND (reference sequence). The ends lost 5 bases at V and 7 bases at J; junction bases unmatched: 9. The protocol was immunoSEQ multiplex PCR, while the TCRdb copy is restricted to in-frame clones and leaves out a portion. This sample has about 92,000 clones, with almost 85% found just once. Sequencing was carried out using blood. The chain recombines TRBV19 with TRBJ2-1; TRBD2 matches at 15 bases. The receptor comes from an older woman in good health. CDR3 sequence reads: CASSLGLAGGPGNEQFF. The CDR3 DNA is TGTGCCAGTAGTCTTGGACTAGCGGGGGGGCCAGGGAATGAGCAGTTCTTC.